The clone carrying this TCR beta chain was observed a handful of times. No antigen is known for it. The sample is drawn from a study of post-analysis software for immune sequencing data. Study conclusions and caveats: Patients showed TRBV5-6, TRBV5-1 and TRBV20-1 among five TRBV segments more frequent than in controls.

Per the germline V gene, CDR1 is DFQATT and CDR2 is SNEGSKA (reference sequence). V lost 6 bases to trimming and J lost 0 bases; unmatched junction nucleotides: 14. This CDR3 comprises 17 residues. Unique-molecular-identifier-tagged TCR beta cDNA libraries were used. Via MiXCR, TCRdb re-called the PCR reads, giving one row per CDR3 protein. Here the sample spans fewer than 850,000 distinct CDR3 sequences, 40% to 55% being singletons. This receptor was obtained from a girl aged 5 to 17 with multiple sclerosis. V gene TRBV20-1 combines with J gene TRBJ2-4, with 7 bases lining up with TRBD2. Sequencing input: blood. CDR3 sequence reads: CSATRGEGRLAKNIQYF. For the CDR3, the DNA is TGCAGTGCAACCCGGGGGGAGGGCCGATTAGCCAAAAACATTCAGTACTTC.